These T cell receptor beta chains were read from a single sample in a study of T-cell reconstitution after alpha-beta-depleted transplantation in children. TCRdb redid the calling of the PCR reads with MiXCR, one entry per CDR3 protein. The sample lists about 610,000 distinct CDR3 sequences, 27% occurring once. The material sequenced was PBMCs, taken before TCRalphabeta/CD19-depleted stem cell transplant. Every receptor here comes from a boy in the first two years of life with Wiskott-Aldrich syndrome, due to receive a stem cell transplant. The conserved cysteine and the conserved F or W are not part of the CDR3 here. A D gene is named only where the DNA matches it firmly.

ASSLGGLAGDAEQY	TRBV5-1	TRBJ2-7	TRBD2
AISEGWTGELF	TRBV10-3	TRBJ2-2	-
ASSSGSNEKLF	TRBV12-3/TRBV12-4	TRBJ1-4	-
ASSRGSEQF	TRBV3-1	TRBJ2-1	-
ASSSYGTGSYQPQH	TRBV7-8	TRBJ1-5	TRBD1
ASSLMQGSWELF	TRBV5-4	TRBJ2-2	-
ASSQRDRDVDEQY	TRBV4-1	TRBJ2-7	-
ASKVGEAYNEQF	TRBV5-1	TRBJ2-1	-
ASSNQGTILGTEAF	TRBV6-5	TRBJ1-1	-
ASSGGLAGADTGELF	TRBV5-1	TRBJ2-2	TRBD2
ASFEPKGETQY	TRBV5-1	TRBJ2-5	-
ASSLSTGNNEQF	TRBV5-1	TRBJ2-1	-
ASMGGGGTQY	TRBV19	TRBJ2-3	-
SARDEGANTEAF	TRBV20-1	TRBJ1-1	TRBD1